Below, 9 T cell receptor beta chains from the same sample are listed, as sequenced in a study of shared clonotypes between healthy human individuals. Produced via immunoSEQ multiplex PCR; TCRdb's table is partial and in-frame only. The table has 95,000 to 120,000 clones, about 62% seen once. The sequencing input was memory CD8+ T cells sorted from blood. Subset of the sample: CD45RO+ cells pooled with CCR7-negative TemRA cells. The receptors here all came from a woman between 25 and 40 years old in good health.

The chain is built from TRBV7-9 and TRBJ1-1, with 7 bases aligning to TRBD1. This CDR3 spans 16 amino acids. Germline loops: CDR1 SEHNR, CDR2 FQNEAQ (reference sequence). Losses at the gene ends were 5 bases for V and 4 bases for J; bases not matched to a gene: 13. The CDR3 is CASSRRGTAPGTEAFF. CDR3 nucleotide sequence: TGTGCCAGCAGCCGACGAGGGACAGCACCGGGCACTGAAGCTTTCTTT. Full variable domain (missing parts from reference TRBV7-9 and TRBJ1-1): DTGVSQNPRHKITKRGQNVTFRCDPISEHNRLYWYRQTLGQGPEFLTYFQNEAQLEKSRLLSDRFSAERPKGSFSTLEIQRTEQGDSAMYLCASSRRGTAPGTEAFFGQGTRLTVV.

This CDR3 is CASSLEGETIYEQYF. CDR3 sequence (DNA): TGTGCCAGCAGCTTGGAGGGGGAGACCATCTACGAGCAGTACTTC. The chain joins TRBV13 to TRBJ2-7; D is perhaps TRBD1 or TRBD2 (6 bases each). The CDR3 length is 15 residues. V lost 3 bases, J lost 3 bases, and 15 bases lay in between. Germline V gene lookup returns CDR1 PRHDT and CDR2 FYEKMQ (reference sequence).

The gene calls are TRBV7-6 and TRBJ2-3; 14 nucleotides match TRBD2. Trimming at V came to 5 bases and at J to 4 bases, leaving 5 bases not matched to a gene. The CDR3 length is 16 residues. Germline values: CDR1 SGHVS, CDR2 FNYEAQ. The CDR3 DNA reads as TGTGCCAGCAGCATAGGACTAGCGGGAGGTGCAGATACGCAGTATTTT. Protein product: CASSIGLAGGADTQYF.

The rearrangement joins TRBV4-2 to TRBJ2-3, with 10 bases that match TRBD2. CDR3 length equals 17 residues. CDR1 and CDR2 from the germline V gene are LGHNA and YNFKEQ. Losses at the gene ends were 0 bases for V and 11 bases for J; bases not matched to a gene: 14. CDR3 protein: CASSQDLSGRVAGRQYF. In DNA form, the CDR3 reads TGTGCCAGCAGCCAAGATCTCAGCGGGAGGGTAGCGGGGCGGCAGTATTTT.

CDR3 nucleotide sequence: TGTGCCAGCAGCTTAGCGGGAGGAAGCAATGAGCAGTTCTTC. The encoded protein is CASSLAGGSNEQFF. V is TRBV7-3 and J is TRBJ2-1; the match to TRBD2 covers 8 bases. The germline gives CDR1 SGHTA, CDR2 FQGTGA. The CDR3 contains 14 residues. V shed 2 bases and J 6 bases; nucleotides not matched to a gene: 3.

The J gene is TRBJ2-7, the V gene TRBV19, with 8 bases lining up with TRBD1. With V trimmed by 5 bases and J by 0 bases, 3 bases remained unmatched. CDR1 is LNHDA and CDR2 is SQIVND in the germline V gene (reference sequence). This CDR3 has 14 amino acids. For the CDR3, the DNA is TGTGCCAGTAGTGCGGGACAGGACTCCTACGAGCAGTACTTC. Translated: CASSAGQDSYEQYF.

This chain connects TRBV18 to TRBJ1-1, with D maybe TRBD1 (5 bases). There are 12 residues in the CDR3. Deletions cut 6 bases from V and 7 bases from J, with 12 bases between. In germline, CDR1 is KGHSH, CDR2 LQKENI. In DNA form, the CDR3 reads TGTGCCAGCTCGGCCAGGGAGTTTGAAGCTTTCTTT. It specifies CASSAREFEAFF.

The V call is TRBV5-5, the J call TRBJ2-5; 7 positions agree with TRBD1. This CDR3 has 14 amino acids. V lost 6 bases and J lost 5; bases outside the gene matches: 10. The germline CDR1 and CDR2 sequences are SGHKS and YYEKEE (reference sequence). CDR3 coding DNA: TGTGCCAGCATCCCGGGACAGACAGGGGAGACCCAGTACTTC. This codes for CASIPGQTGETQYF.

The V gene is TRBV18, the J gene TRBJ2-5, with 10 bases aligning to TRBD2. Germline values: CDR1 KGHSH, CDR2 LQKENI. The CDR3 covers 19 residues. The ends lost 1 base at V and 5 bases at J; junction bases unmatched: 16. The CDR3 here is CASSPLPRIIAGGDETQYF. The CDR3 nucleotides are TGTGCCAGCTCACCACTCCCCCGGATAATAGCGGGAGGTGATGAGACCCAGTACTTC.